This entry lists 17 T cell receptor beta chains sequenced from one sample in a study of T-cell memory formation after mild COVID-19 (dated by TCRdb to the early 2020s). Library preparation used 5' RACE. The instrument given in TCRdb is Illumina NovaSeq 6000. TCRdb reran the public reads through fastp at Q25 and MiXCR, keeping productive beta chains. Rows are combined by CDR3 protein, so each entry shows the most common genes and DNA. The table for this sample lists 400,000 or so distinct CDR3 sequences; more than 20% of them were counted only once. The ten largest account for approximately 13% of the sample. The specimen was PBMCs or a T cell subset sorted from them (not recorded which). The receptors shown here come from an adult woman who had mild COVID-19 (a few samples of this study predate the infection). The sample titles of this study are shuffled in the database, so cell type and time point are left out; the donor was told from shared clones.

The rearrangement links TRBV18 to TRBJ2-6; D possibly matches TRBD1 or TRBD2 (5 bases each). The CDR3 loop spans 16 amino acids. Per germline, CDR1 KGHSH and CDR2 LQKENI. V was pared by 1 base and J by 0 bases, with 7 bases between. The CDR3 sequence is CASSPRGTSGANVLTF. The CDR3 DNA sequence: TGTGCCAGCTCACCACGGGGGACCTCTGGGGCCAACGTCCTGACTTTC.

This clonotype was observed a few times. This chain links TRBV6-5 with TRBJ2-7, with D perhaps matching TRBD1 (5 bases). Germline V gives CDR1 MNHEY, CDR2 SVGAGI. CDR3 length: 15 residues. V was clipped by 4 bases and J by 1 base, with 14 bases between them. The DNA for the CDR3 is TGTGCCAGCAGTTTTATCCTGCAGGGATCCTACGAGCAGTACTTC. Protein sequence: CASSFILQGSYEQYF.

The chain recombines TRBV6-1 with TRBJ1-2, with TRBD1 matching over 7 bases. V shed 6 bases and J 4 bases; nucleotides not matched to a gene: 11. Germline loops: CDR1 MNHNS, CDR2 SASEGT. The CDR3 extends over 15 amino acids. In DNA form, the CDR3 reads TGTGCCAGCAGCCCCCGGGACAGACAAATCTATGGCTACACCTTC. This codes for CASSPRDRQIYGYTF.

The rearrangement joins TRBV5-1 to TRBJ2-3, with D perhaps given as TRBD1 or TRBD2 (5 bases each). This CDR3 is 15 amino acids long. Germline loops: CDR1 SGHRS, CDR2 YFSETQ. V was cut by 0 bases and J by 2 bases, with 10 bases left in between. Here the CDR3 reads CASSLVVGDTDTQYF. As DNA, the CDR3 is TGCGCCAGCAGCTTGGTGGTGGGGGACACAGATACGCAGTATTTT.

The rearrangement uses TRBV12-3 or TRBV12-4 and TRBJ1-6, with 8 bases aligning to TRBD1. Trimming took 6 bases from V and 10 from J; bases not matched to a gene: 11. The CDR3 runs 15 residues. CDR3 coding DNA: TGTGCCAGCAGGAGAAGCGGACAGGGAGGATCACCCCTCCACTTT. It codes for CASRRSGQGGSPLHF.

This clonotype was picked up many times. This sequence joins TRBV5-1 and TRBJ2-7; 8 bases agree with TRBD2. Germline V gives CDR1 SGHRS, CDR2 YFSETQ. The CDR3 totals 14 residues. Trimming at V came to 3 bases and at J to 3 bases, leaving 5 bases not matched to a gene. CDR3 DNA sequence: TGCGCCAGCAGCTCGACTAGCGCGTTCTACGAGCAGTACTTC. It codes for CASSSTSAFYEQYF.

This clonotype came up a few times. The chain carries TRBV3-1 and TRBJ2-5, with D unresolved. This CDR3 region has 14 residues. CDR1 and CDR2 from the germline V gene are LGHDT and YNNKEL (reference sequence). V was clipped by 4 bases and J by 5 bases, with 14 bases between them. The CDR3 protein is CASSPPGGYETQYF. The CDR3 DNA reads TGTGCCAGCAGCCCGCCGGGCGGCTATGAGACCCAGTACTTC.

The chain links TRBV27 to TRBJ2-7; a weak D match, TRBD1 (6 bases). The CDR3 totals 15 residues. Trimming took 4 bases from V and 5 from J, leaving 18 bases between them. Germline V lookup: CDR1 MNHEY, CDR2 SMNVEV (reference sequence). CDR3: CASSSPGHGAHEQYF. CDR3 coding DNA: TGTGCCAGCAGTTCCCCGGGACATGGGGCCCACGAGCAGTACTTC.

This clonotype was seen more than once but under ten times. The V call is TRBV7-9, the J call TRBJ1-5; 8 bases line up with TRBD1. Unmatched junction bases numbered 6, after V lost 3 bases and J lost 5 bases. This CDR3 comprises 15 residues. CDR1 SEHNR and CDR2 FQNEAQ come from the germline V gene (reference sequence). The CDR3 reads CASSFTGGEDQPQHF. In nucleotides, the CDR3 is TGTGCCAGCAGCTTCACAGGGGGAGAGGATCAGCCCCAGCATTTT.

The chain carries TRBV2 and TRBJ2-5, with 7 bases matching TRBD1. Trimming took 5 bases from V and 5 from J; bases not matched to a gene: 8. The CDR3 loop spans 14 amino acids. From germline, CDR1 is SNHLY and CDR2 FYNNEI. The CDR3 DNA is TGTGCCAGCAGTCTCCCGACAGGGTCGGAGACCCAGTACTTC. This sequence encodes CASSLPTGSETQYF.

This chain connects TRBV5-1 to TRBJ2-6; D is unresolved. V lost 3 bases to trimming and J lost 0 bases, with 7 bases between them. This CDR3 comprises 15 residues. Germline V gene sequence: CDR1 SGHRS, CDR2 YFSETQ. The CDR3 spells CASSSVPSGANVLTF. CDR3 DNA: TGCGCCAGCAGCTCCGTCCCCTCTGGGGCCAACGTCCTGACTTTC.

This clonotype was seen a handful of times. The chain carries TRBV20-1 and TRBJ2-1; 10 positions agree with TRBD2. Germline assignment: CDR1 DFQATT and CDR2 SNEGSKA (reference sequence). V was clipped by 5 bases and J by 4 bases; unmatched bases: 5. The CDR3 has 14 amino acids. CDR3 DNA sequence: TGCAGTGCTTGGACTAGCGGATATTACAATGAGCAGTTCTTC. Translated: CSAWTSGYYNEQFF.

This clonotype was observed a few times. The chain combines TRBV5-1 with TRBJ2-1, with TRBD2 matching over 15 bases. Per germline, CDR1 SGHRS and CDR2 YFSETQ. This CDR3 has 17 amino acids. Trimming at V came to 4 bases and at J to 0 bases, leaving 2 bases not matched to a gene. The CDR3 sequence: CASSAGLAGGSYNEQFF. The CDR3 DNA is TGCGCCAGCAGCGCGGGACTAGCGGGAGGCTCCTACAATGAGCAGTTCTTC.

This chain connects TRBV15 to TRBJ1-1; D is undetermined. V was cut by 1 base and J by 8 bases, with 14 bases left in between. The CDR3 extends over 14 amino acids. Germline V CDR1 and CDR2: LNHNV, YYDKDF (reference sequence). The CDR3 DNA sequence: TGTGCCACCAGCAGAGGAGGGTTAGGGAAGGAAGCTTTCTTT. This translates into CATSRGGLGKEAFF. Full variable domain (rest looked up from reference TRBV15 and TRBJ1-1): DAMVIQNPRYQVTQFGKPVTLSCSQTLNHNVMYWYQQKSSQAPKLLFHYYDKDFNNEADTPDNFQSRRPNTSFCFLDIRSPGLGDTAMYLCATSRGGLGKEAFFGQGTRLTVV.

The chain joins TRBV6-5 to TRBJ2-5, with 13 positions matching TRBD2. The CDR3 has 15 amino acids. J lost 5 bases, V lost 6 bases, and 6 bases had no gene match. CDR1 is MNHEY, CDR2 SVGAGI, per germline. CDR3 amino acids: CASSELAGGRETQYF. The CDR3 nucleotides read TGTGCCAGCAGCGAACTAGCGGGAGGGAGGGAGACCCAGTACTTC.

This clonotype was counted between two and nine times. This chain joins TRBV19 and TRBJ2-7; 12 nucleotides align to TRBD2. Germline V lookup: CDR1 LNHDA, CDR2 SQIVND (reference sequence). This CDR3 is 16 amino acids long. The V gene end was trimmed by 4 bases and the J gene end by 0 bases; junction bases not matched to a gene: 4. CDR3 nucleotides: TGTGCCAGTAGTACCCCGACTAGCGGGAGCTCCTACGAGCAGTACTTC. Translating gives CASSTPTSGSSYEQYF.

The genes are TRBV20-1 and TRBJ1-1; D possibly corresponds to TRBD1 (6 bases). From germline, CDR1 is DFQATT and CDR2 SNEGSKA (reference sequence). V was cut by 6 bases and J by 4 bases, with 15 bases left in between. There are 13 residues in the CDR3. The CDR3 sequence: CSAGGQRSTEAFF. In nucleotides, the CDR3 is TGCAGTGCGGGGGGACAACGGAGCACTGAAGCTTTCTTT.